This TCR beta chain was observed in a study of shared clonotypes between healthy human individuals. Study as a whole: The composition of the donors was a couple of women and a few men aged 18 to 49.

Losses at the gene ends were 3 bases for V and 5 bases for J; bases not matched to a gene: 7. The CDR3 sequence is 16 residues long. Germline CDR1 reads MRHNA; CDR2 reads SNTAGT. There are a few counts of this clone. Healthy HIV-negative adults with no recent acute infections or vaccinations were recruited as donors. Profiling relied on immunoSEQ multiplex PCR, and the TCRdb table lists in-frame clones only, not all of them. The data hold roughly 510,000 clones, with nearly 80% observed a single time. The clonotype comes from a woman between 35 and 50 years old in good health. Some clones in this sample may be carry-over from other donors' samples. The genes are TRBV6-4 and TRBJ2-3; 11 positions agree with TRBD2. Sequencing input: PBMCs. The CDR3 DNA reads TGTGCCAGCAGTGAAGGTCTAGCGGGAGGAGAAGATACGCAGTATTTT. Translating gives CASSEGLAGGEDTQYF.